What follows are 6 T cell receptor beta chains derived from one specimen sequenced in a study of T cells in Graves' hyperthyroidism and ophthalmopathy. TCR beta CDR3 regions were amplified from RNA transcripts. The HTBI primer set served for first-round RT-PCR of the TCR CDR3. TCRdb analysed the multiplex PCR reads with MiXCR anew, one entry per CDR3 protein. The sample has hundreds of thousands of distinct CDR3 sequences; roughly 14% are singletons. The material sequenced was blood. All receptors come from a woman in her late teens or twenties with Graves' hyperthyroidism.

Many counts were recorded for this clonotype. The rearrangement uses TRBV18 and TRBJ1-5; 7 positions match TRBD1. The J segment lost 5 bases and the V segment lost 5 bases, leaving 6 bases of the junction unmatched. The CDR3 is 14 residues long. Germline V gene lookup returns CDR1 KGHSH and CDR2 LQKENI. CDR3 in DNA: TGTGCCAGCTCATCGACAGGGAACTATCAGCCCCAGCATTTT. It is translated as CASSSTGNYQPQHF. Combining the CDR3 with reference TRBV18 and TRBJ1-5 gives the whole variable domain NAGVMQNPRHLVRRRGQEARLRCSPMKGHSHVYWYRQLPEEGLKFMVYLQKENIIDESGMPKERFSAEFPKEGPSILRIQQVVRGDSAAYFCASSSTGNYQPQHFGDGTRLSIL.

A few counts support this clonotype. The V and J genes are TRBV15 and TRBJ1-5, with D tentatively TRBD1 (5 bases). Germline lookup yields CDR1 LNHNV and CDR2 YYDKDF (reference sequence). Between the trimmed V and J ends, which lost 0 bases and 4 bases, there was a span of 10 bases. There are 15 residues in the CDR3. CDR3 nucleotides: TGTGCCACCAGCAGAGATCGGTGGGGGAATCAGCCCCAGCATTTT. Amino acid sequence: CATSRDRWGNQPQHF. Using reference TRBV15 and TRBJ1-5 for the parts outside the CDR3, the full variable domain is DAMVIQNPRYQVTQFGKPVTLSCSQTLNHNVMYWYQQKSSQAPKLLFHYYDKDFNNEADTPDNFQSRRPNTSFCFLDIRSPGLGDTAMYLCATSRDRWGNQPQHFGDGTRLSIL.

This chain joins TRBV2 and TRBJ1-2; 9 bases are a match to TRBD1. The length of the CDR3 is 14 residues. Germline assignment: CDR1 SNHLY and CDR2 FYNNEI. After removal of 8 bases from V and 8 bases from J, the junction contained 12 bases not matched to a gene. The CDR3 nucleotides read TGTGCCAGCGGTTCCGGGACAGGGCGGGAGGGCTACACCTTC. Its translation: CASGSGTGREGYTF.

This clonotype was detected ten times or more. The V gene is TRBV11-1, the J gene TRBJ2-5; D is unclear. Germline lookup yields CDR1 SGHAT and CDR2 FQDESV (reference sequence). CDR3 length: 14 amino acids. Between the trimmed V and J ends, which lost 5 bases and 4 bases, there was a span of 14 bases. The CDR3 region has the DNA TGTGCCAGCAGCAGACCGGGCAGACGAGAGACCCAGTACTTC. It specifies CASSRPGRRETQYF. Variable domain in full (rest from reference TRBV11-1 and TRBJ2-5): EAEVAQSPRYKITEKSQAVAFWCDPISGHATLYWYRQILGQGPELLVQFQDESVVDDSQLPKDRFSAERLKGVDSTLKIQPAELGDSAMYLCASSRPGRRETQYFGPGTRLLVL.

This clonotype was detected many times. The chain employs TRBV28 and TRBJ1-2; D might be TRBD1 (5 bases). The CDR3 totals 16 residues. The germline V gene encodes CDR1 MDHEN and CDR2 SYDVKM. With 5 bases removed from V and 1 base from J, the gap between germline ends came to 17 bases. This CDR3 is CASSLPSWGVNYGYTF. DNA for the CDR3: TGTGCCAGCAGTCTGCCATCGTGGGGGGTTAACTATGGCTACACCTTC.

The rearrangement joins TRBV6-2 or TRBV6-3 to TRBJ2-7, with D maybe TRBD2 (6 bases). The V end was cut by 7 bases, the J end by 4 bases, with 14 bases between. This CDR3 is 13 amino acids long. The germline V gene encodes CDR1 MNHEY and CDR2 SVGEGT. CDR3 in amino acids: CASNTGVRYEQYF. The CDR3 bases are TGTGCCAGCAACACGGGAGTTAGGTACGAGCAGTACTTC.